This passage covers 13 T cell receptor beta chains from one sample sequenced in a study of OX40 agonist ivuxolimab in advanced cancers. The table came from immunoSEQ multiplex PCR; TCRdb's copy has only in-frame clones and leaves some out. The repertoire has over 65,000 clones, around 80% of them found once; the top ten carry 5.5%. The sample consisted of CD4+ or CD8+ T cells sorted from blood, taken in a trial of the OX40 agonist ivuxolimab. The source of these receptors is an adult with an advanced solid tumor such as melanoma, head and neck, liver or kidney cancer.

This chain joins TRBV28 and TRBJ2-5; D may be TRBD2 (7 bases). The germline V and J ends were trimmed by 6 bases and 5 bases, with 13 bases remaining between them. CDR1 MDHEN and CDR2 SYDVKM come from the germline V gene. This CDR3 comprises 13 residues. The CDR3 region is CASRGGRLETQYF. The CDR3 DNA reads TGTGCCAGCAGGGGGGGGCGCTTGGAGACCCAGTACTTC.

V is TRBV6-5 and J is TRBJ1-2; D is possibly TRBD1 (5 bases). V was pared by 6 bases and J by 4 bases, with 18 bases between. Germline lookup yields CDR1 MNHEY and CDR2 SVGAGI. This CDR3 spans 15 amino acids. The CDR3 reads CASSSRRTQGYGYTF. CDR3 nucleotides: TGTGCCAGCAGCTCCCGCCGGACCCAGGGCTATGGCTACACCTTC.

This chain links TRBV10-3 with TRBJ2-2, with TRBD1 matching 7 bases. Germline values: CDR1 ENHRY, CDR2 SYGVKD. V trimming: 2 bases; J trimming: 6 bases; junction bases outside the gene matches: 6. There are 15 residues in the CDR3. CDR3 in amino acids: CAISENDREAGELFF. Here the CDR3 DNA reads TGTGCCATCAGTGAGAACGACAGGGAAGCCGGGGAGCTGTTTTTT.

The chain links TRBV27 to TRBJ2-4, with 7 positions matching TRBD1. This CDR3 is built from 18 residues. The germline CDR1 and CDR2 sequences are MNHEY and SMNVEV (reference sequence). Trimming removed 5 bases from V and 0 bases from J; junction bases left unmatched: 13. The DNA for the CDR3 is TGTGCCAGCAGTCCACGCCTAGACAGGGCCATAGCCAAAAACATTCAGTACTTC. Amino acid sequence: CASSPRLDRAIAKNIQYF.

The CDR3 spells CASSHDRIGEQFF. CDR3 DNA: TGTGCCAGCAGCCACGACAGAATCGGTGAGCAGTTCTTC. The chain joins TRBV5-4 to TRBJ2-1; a possible D gene is TRBD1 (5 bases). The germline gives CDR1 SGHNT, CDR2 YYREEE (reference sequence). Trimming cost V 4 bases and J 9 bases, with 14 bases left between them. The CDR3 consists of 13 residues.

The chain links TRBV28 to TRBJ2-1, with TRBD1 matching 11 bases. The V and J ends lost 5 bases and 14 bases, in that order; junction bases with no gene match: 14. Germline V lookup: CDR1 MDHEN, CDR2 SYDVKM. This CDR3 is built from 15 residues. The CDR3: CASSLGGDRGIQEFF. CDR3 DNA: TGTGCCAGCAGTCTGGGCGGGGACAGGGGGATTCAAGAGTTCTTC.

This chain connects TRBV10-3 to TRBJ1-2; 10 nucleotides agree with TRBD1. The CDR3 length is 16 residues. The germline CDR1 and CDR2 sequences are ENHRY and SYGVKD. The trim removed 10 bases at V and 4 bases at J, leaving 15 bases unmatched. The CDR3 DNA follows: TGTGCCAGCAGCCCCGTAACCGGGACAGGGGCCTATGGCTACACCTTC. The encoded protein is CASSPVTGTGAYGYTF.

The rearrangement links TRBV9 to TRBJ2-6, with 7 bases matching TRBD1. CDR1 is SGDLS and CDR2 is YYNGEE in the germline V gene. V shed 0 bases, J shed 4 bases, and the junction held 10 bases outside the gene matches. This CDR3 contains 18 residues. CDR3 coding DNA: TGTGCCAGCAGCGTAGCTCAGGGGGTCGAAAGAGGGGCCAACGTCCTGACTTTC. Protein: CASSVAQGVERGANVLTF.

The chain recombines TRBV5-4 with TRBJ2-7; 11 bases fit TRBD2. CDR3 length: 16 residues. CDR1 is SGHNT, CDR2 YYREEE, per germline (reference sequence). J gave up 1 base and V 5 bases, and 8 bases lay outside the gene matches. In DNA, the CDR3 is TGTGCCAGCAGACCCACTAGCGGGAGTATTTCCTACGAGCAGTACTTC. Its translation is CASRPTSGSISYEQYF.

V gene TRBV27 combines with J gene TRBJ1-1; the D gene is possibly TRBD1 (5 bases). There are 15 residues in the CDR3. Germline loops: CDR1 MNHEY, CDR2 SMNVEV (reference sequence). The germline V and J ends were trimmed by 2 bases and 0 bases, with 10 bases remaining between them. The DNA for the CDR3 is TGTGCCAGCAGTTTAGGCGGCAGGGTGAACACTGAAGCTTTCTTT. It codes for CASSLGGRVNTEAFF.

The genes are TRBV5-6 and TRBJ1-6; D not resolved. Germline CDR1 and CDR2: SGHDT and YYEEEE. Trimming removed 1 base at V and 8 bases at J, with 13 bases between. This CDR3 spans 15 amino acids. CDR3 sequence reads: CASSLTGKRDSPLHF. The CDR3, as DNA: TGTGCCAGCAGCTTGACTGGCAAAAGGGATTCACCCCTCCACTTT.

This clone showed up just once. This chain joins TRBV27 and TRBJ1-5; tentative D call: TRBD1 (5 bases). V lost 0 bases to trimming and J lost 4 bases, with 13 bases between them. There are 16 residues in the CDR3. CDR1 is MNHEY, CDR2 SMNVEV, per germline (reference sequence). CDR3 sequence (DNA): TGTGCCAGCAGTTTATCCCCAGGGCGTTTGAATCAGCCCCAGCATTTT. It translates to CASSLSPGRLNQPQHF.

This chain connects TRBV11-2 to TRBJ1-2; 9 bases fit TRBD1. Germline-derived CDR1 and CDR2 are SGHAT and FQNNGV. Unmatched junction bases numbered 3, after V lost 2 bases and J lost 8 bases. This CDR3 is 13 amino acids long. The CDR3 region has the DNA TGTGCCAGCAGCTTACGACAGGGGGAAGGCTACACCTTC. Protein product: CASSLRQGEGYTF. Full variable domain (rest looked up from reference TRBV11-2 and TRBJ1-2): EAGVAQSPRYKIIEKRQSVAFWCNPISGHATLYWYQQILGQGPKLLIQFQNNGVVDDSQLPKDRFSAERLKGVDSTLKIQPAKLEDSAVYLCASSLRQGEGYTFGSGTRLTVV.